These 32 T cell receptor beta chains came from one sample sequenced in a study of graft-versus-host responses after intestinal transplantation. Sequencing was performed with immunoSEQ multiplex PCR; in TCRdb, only in-frame clones are kept and a portion is missing. The sample holds some 110,000 clones; about 92% are singletons and the top ten take 1.2%. These receptors' antigens are unknown. The specimen comprised unstimulated CD8+ T cells sorted from spleen or lymph node cells, sampled before transplant. These receptors all come from a human donor who was the organ donor for an intestinal transplant.

This clone was recorded only once. This sequence joins TRBV28 and TRBJ1-6; TRBD1 agrees at 7 bases. Per the germline V gene, CDR1 is MDHEN and CDR2 is SYDVKM. The CDR3 totals 16 residues. V was clipped by 8 bases and J by 1 base; unmatched bases: 8. The CDR3 reads CASWDSQESYNSPLHF. As DNA, the CDR3 is TGTGCCAGCTGGGACAGCCAGGAATCCTATAATTCACCCCTCCACTTT.

The V gene is TRBV6-1, the J gene TRBJ2-7; tentatively, D is TRBD1 (5 bases). The V end lost 4 bases, the J end lost 4 bases, and 11 bases lay between the germline ends. Looked up from germline, CDR1 is MNHNS and CDR2 is SASEGT. CDR3 length: 13 amino acids. As DNA, the CDR3 is TGTGCCAGCAGTGGTAGGGCAGGGTACGAGCAGTACTTC. It translates to CASSGRAGYEQYF.

The chain's CDR3 is CASTPSLLNTEAFF. The CDR3 region has the DNA TGTGCCAGTACCCCGAGCCTTTTAAACACTGAAGCTTTCTTT. This chain joins TRBV19 and TRBJ1-1; D is unresolved. V gave up 7 bases and J gave up 2 bases, with 14 bases separating them. This CDR3 is 14 amino acids long. Per germline, CDR1 LNHDA and CDR2 SQIVND (reference sequence).

This clone was detected once. V is TRBV7-2 and J is TRBJ2-1, with D uncertain. Germline lookup yields CDR1 SGHTA and CDR2 FQGNSA. The CDR3 consists of 13 residues. V dropped 5 bases and J dropped 2 bases, with 7 bases sitting between them. The CDR3, as DNA: TGTGCCAGCAGCGACTGGGCCTACAATGAGCAGTTCTTC. Translated, it gives CASSDWAYNEQFF.

CDR3 nucleotide sequence: TGTGCCAGTAGCGGCAGGGACAGGAACCTTGGCTACACCTTC. Its translation is CASSGRDRNLGYTF. This chain joins TRBV19 and TRBJ1-2, with TRBD1 identical over 8 bases. Germline loops: CDR1 LNHDA, CDR2 SQIVND (reference sequence). Losses at the gene ends were 6 bases for V and 7 bases for J; bases not matched to a gene: 10. This CDR3 has 14 amino acids.

On this clone itself: One end of the junction does not line up with germline, which may come from a read error. V gene TRBV9 combines with J gene TRBJ2-1, with a weak D call TRBD2 (6 bases). The germline gives CDR1 SGDLS, CDR2 YYNGEE. The CDR3 contains 16 residues. The CDR3 coding sequence is TGTGCCAGCAGCGATTCTAGCGCTAGCTCCTACAGTGAGCAGTTCTTC. Protein sequence: CASSDSSASSYSEQFF.

The chain recombines TRBV19 with TRBJ2-7, with D perhaps assigned TRBD1 or TRBD2 (5 bases each). Germline CDR1 and CDR2: LNHDA and SQIVND (reference sequence). Trimming took off 7 bases at V and 3 bases at J, with 16 bases between the two ends. The CDR3 is 14 residues long. CDR3 nucleotides: TGTGCCAGTACCGCCGGGACGGGGATCTACGAGCAGTACTTC. Encoded protein: CASTAGTGIYEQYF.

This CDR3 is CASETPSGSYEQFF. The CDR3 DNA follows: TGTGCCAGCGAAACCCCTAGCGGGAGTTATGAGCAGTTCTTC. The rearrangement joins TRBV28 to TRBJ2-1; the match to TRBD2 covers 10 bases. The junction had 9 bases not matched to a gene; V was cut back by 8 bases and J by 8 bases. This CDR3 contains 14 residues. Germline assignment: CDR1 MDHEN and CDR2 SYDVKM.

The chain combines TRBV7-7 with TRBJ1-1, with a possible D match to TRBD1 (6 bases). V dropped 5 bases and J dropped 3 bases, with 13 bases sitting between them. CDR1 and CDR2 (germline): SSHAT, FNYEAQ (reference sequence). This CDR3 is built from 14 residues. The CDR3 DNA sequence: TGTGCCAGCAGCAGAACTCCAGGGGACACTGAAGCTTTCTTT. It codes for CASSRTPGDTEAFF.

The J gene is TRBJ2-1, the V gene TRBV9; no definite D call. Germline assignment: CDR1 SGDLS and CDR2 YYNGEE. The V gene lost 0 bases and the J gene lost 11 bases, with 9 bases spanning the gap. The CDR3 extends over 12 amino acids. The CDR3 protein is CASSVDDAQQFF. Written as DNA, the CDR3 is TGTGCCAGCAGCGTAGATGATGCCCAGCAGTTCTTC.

The rearrangement uses TRBV30 and TRBJ2-2; D uncertain. V shed 2 bases and J shed 7 bases, with 8 bases lying between them. CDR1 is GTSNPN and CDR2 is SVGIG in the germline V gene (reference sequence). This CDR3 is built from 12 residues. The CDR3 nucleotides are TGTGCCTGGAGTCCCACGGGCGGGGAGCTGTTTTTT. Its translation: CAWSPTGGELFF. The full variable domain, its missing parts supplied by reference TRBV30 and TRBJ2-2, is SQTIHQWPATLVQPVGSPLSLECTVEGTSNPNLYWYRQAAGRGLQLLFYSVGIGQISSEVPQNLSASRPQDRQFILSSKKLLLSDSGFYLCAWSPTGGELFFGEGSRLTVL.

This clone appeared once. The V call is TRBV6-5, the J call TRBJ2-1; TRBD2 might be the D (5 bases). The CDR3 has 14 residues. Germline values: CDR1 MNHEY, CDR2 SVGAGI. V lost 4 bases and J lost 0, with 7 bases in between. CDR3 sequence: CASSFGDSYNEQFF. CDR3 sequence (DNA): TGTGCCAGCAGTTTCGGGGACTCCTACAATGAGCAGTTCTTC.

The J gene is TRBJ2-1, the V gene TRBV18, with D unclear. The CDR3 consists of 17 residues. Trimming pared 2 bases from V and 3 bases from J, leaving 17 bases between. Germline V gene lookup returns CDR1 KGHSH and CDR2 LQKENI. CDR3 in DNA: TGTGCCAGCTCACCAGGCGTCAGAATTAGCCACTACAATGAGCAGTTCTTC. This encodes CASSPGVRISHYNEQFF.

This chain connects TRBV9 to TRBJ2-7, with D tentatively TRBD2 (6 bases). This CDR3 has 14 residues. V gave up 3 bases and J gave up 3 bases, with 13 bases separating them. CDR1 and CDR2 (germline): SGDLS, YYNGEE. The CDR3 nucleotides are TGTGCCAGCAGCGCTCGGCTGGAGGGCTACGAGCAGTACTTC. This sequence encodes CASSARLEGYEQYF. The entire variable domain, with the rest obtained from reference TRBV9 and TRBJ2-7, is as follows: DSGVTQTPKHLITATGQRVTLRCSPRSGDLSVYWYQQSLDQGLQFLIQYYNGEERAKGNILERFSAQQFPDLHSELNLSSLELGDSALYFCASSARLEGYEQYFGPGTRLTVT.

This chain links TRBV27 with TRBJ2-5; D is possibly TRBD2 (6 bases). With 7 bases removed from V and 7 bases from J, the gap between germline ends came to 16 bases. CDR1 is MNHEY and CDR2 is SMNVEV in the germline V gene (reference sequence). The CDR3 spans 13 residues. The CDR3 DNA follows: TGTGCCAGCAATCCGGGACTGGGGGGGACCCAGTACTTC. It translates to CASNPGLGGTQYF.

This clone was counted a single time. This chain uses TRBV5-8 with TRBJ2-7, with TRBD2 as a possible D gene (6 bases). CDR1 SGHTS and CDR2 YDEGEE come from the germline V gene. V lost 0 bases to trimming and J lost 2 bases, with 9 bases between them. The CDR3 spans 14 residues. The CDR3 DNA is TGTGCCAGCAGCTTGGGAGGAGGGACCTACGAGCAGTACTTC. Amino acid sequence: CASSLGGGTYEQYF.

The chain couples TRBV30 to TRBJ1-3; a possible D gene is TRBD1 (6 bases). The CDR3 runs 14 residues. Germline CDR1 GTSNPN, CDR2 SVGIG (reference sequence). V was shortened by 3 bases and J by 0 bases, with 9 bases between the two germline ends. CDR3 amino acids: CAWRGQLSGNTIYF. The CDR3 DNA follows: TGTGCCTGGAGAGGACAGCTCTCTGGAAACACCATATATTTT.

This clone has just one count. The V call is TRBV11-2, the J call TRBJ2-7, with D tentatively TRBD1 or TRBD2 (5 bases each). Looked up from germline, CDR1 is SGHAT and CDR2 is FQNNGV. Trimming removed 0 bases from V and 1 base from J, with 19 bases in between. The CDR3 totals 18 residues. The CDR3 DNA follows: TGTGCCAGCAGCTTAGAGAAAGTCGTGGGACCAGGATCCTACGAGCAGTACTTC. As protein: CASSLEKVVGPGSYEQYF. The full variable domain, rest sourced from reference TRBV11-2 and TRBJ2-7, is EAGVAQSPRYKIIEKRQSVAFWCNPISGHATLYWYQQILGQGPKLLIQFQNNGVVDDSQLPKDRFSAERLKGVDSTLKIQPAKLEDSAVYLCASSLEKVVGPGSYEQYFGPGTRLTVT.

V usage is TRBV5-4 and J usage is TRBJ2-2, with no clear D. The CDR3 is 15 residues long. V was clipped by 1 base and J by 5 bases, with 12 bases between them. The germline V gene encodes CDR1 SGHNT and CDR2 YYREEE (reference sequence). The CDR3 bases are TGTGCCAGCAGCTTGAAACCACCTGAGACCGGGGAGCTGTTTTTT. Residues: CASSLKPPETGELFF.

The chain recombines TRBV1 with TRBJ2-7. TRBV1 is an annotated pseudogene. The CDR3 is 17 residues long. CDR3 loop: CTSSQDLTDHRLYEQYF. The CDR3 DNA reads TGCACCAGCAGCCAAGACTTGACGGACCACCGCCTCTACGAGCAGTACTTC.

The V and J genes are TRBV5-4 and TRBJ2-1, with a weak D call TRBD1 (5 bases). The V and J ends lost 1 base and 7 bases respectively, with 6 bases between them. Germline CDR1 and CDR2: SGHNT and YYREEE (reference sequence). The CDR3 extends over 12 amino acids. Here the CDR3 DNA reads TGTGCCAGCAGCTTGTCAGGGAATGAGCAGTTCTTC. As protein: CASSLSGNEQFF.

The J gene is TRBJ2-7, the V gene TRBV29-1; the D gene is possibly TRBD1 (8 bases). V was pared by 7 bases and J by 0 bases, with 25 bases between. Germline V lookup: CDR1 SQVTM, CDR2 ANQGSEA. The CDR3 spans 17 residues. In DNA, the CDR3 is TGCAGCGCGGCCGGGGGGACAGGAGATCTTTACTCCTACGAGCAGTACTTC. Its protein product is CSAAGGTGDLYSYEQYF.

V is TRBV5-6 and J is TRBJ1-1; tentative D call: TRBD1 (5 bases). The CDR3 is made up of 13 amino acids. CDR1 and CDR2 (germline): SGHDT, YYEEEE. The ends were cut back, 2 bases at V and 4 bases at J, with 9 bases in the middle. This CDR3 reads CASSFNGGTEAFF. As DNA, the CDR3 is TGTGCCAGCAGCTTTAATGGGGGCACTGAAGCTTTCTTT. The full variable domain, completed using reference TRBV5-6 and TRBJ1-1, is DAGVTQSPTHLIKTRGQQVTLRCSPKSGHDTVSWYQQALGQGPQFIFQYYEEEERQRGNFPDRFSGHQFPNYSSELNVNALLLGDSALYLCASSFNGGTEAFFGQGTRLTVV.

The rearrangement links TRBV27 to TRBJ2-7; the match to TRBD1 covers 8 bases. The ends lost 2 bases at V and 5 bases at J; junction bases unmatched: 5. There are 14 residues in the CDR3. CDR1 and CDR2 (germline): MNHEY, SMNVEV (reference sequence). CDR3: CASSLDQGAHEQYF. The CDR3 DNA is TGTGCCAGCAGTTTAGATCAGGGGGCCCACGAGCAGTACTTC.

The chain links TRBV5-1 to TRBJ1-2, with D hard to call. This CDR3 is built from 16 residues. Trimming stripped 4 bases from V and 1 base from J, with 17 bases between. Germline CDR1 and CDR2: SGHRS and YFSETQ. CDR3 DNA sequence: TGCGCCAGCAGCCGACATCCTTGGGTTCTTAACTATGGCTACACCTTC. Translating gives CASSRHPWVLNYGYTF.

This sequence joins TRBV6-1 and TRBJ2-5; 8 bases map to TRBD1. The CDR3 has 15 amino acids. Germline values: CDR1 MNHNS, CDR2 SASEGT. Germline trimming cut 5 bases from V and 5 bases from J; bases unmatched to any gene: 10. CDR3 in amino acids: CASSRAGGLGETQYF. In DNA form, the CDR3 reads TGTGCCAGCAGTCGGGCAGGGGGCTTAGGGGAGACCCAGTACTTC.

As DNA, the CDR3 is TGTGCCAGCAGTTTGACCGGGTGGGGCGTCGGCACAGATACGCAGTATTTT. Translating gives CASSLTGWGVGTDTQYF. V is TRBV28 and J is TRBJ2-3; D may be TRBD1 (5 bases). V was shortened by 3 bases and J by 1 base, with 17 bases between the two germline ends. Germline assignment: CDR1 MDHEN and CDR2 SYDVKM. This CDR3 region has 17 residues.

The chain employs TRBV4-2 and TRBJ1-1; the D is unclear. The germline V and J ends were trimmed by 5 bases and 10 bases, with 11 bases remaining between them. The CDR3 is made up of 11 amino acids. CDR1 LGHNA and CDR2 YNFKEQ come from the germline V gene. The CDR3 bases are TGTGCCAGCAGCTTCGGTAGGCGAGCTTTCTTT. Its protein is CASSFGRRAFF.

J is TRBJ2-5 and V is TRBV28, with 7 bases matching TRBD1. The CDR3 is made up of 13 amino acids. From germline, CDR1 is MDHEN and CDR2 SYDVKM. V dropped 11 bases and J dropped 0; count of bases not matched to a gene: 6. The CDR3 region is CAGQGTDQETQYF. The CDR3 nucleotides read TGTGCCGGGCAAGGGACAGACCAAGAGACCCAGTACTTC.

This chain connects TRBV5-1 to TRBJ2-7, with 9 positions matching TRBD1. V lost 2 bases and J lost 4; bases outside the gene matches: 4. Germline V CDR1 and CDR2: SGHRS, YFSETQ. The CDR3 has 14 amino acids. The CDR3 region is CASSFATGGYEQYF. The CDR3 DNA sequence: TGCGCCAGCAGCTTCGCGACAGGGGGATACGAGCAGTACTTC.

This rearrangement joins TRBV7-9 to TRBJ1-1; D unresolved. Germline V CDR1 and CDR2: SEHNR, FQNEAQ (reference sequence). This CDR3 comprises 14 residues. V lost 3 bases and J lost 5, with 13 bases in between. This chain's CDR3 is CASSLGPAGTEAFF. Written as DNA, the CDR3 is TGTGCCAGCAGCTTGGGCCCAGCGGGGACTGAAGCTTTCTTT.

The V call is TRBV27, the J call TRBJ2-1; 11 bases fit TRBD2. This CDR3 region has 15 residues. CDR1 is MNHEY, CDR2 SMNVEV, per germline (reference sequence). The junction had 7 bases not matched to a gene; V was cut back by 4 bases and J by 8 bases. CDR3 DNA: TGTGCCAGCAGTTCCACTAGCGGGAGTCTTGATGAGCAGTTCTTC. Protein: CASSSTSGSLDEQFF.